The clone carrying this TCR beta chain was counted only a few times. The target antigen is unknown. Primers included in the PCR were 60 Vbeta and 13 Jbeta primers. Sequenced by immunoSEQ multiplex PCR; TCRdb stores in-frame clones only, minus some. The table shows over 100,000 clones, with around 60% occurring only once. These data come from a study of cytomegalovirus exposure and HLA in healthy donors. About the study: About 79% of 398 genotyped donors fell in the Caucasian-associated ancestry cluster.

Study-wide results and caveats: In presence/absence analyses, roughly uniform sequencing depth across donors was assumed. TRBV6-2, TRBV6-3 and some other V segments were excluded as indistinguishable.

The V end was cut by 2 bases, the J end by 2 bases, with 12 bases between. This CDR3 comprises 15 residues. From germline, CDR1 is MGHRA and CDR2 YSYEKL. The V gene is TRBV4-1, the J gene TRBJ1-1; D might be TRBD1 (5 bases). The sequenced material came from PBMCs. The TCR was taken from a man aged 40-49 years in good health and CMV-seropositive. The CDR3 nucleotides read TGCGCCAGCAGCCAACCGTTGCGGGGCAACACTGAAGCTTTCTTT. Translated: CASSQPLRGNTEAFF.